This T cell receptor beta chain is drawn from a study of blood T cells in healthy people across ages. Study observations and caveats: Expanded clonotype changes were possibly confounded by unknown donor CMV status. Long-lived and aged donors differed, with more naive CD4+ cells and higher diversity in the long-lived. Per-million-T-cell TCR beta diversity fell roughly linearly with age.

A second roughly 7 to 12 cycle PCR used barcoded and J-beta primers. TCRdb recomputed calls from the 5' RACE reads with MiXCR, one row per CDR3 protein. This sample has about 1.8 million distinct CDR3 sequences, with 40% to 55% found just once. As regards this clonotype: The antigen remains undetermined.

J was trimmed by 6 bases and V by 4 bases; bases with no gene match: 10. Germline lookup yields CDR1 MGHRA and CDR2 YSYEKL. The CDR3 has 16 residues. This receptor was taken from a woman aged 40-49 years in good health. The material sequenced was blood. The chain couples TRBV4-1 to TRBJ2-3, with TRBD1 matching over 10 bases. This CDR3 reads CASSPATGGGGDTQYF. The DNA of the CDR3 is TGCGCCAGCAGCCCCGCGACAGGGGGCGGGGGGGATACGCAGTATTTT.